This entry is about one T cell receptor (beta chain). Its cognate antigen is unknown. The record originates from a study of monozygotic twins with inflammatory bowel disease. With the 5' RACE reads reprocessed, TCRdb shows one record per CDR3 protein and no DNA. The repertoire table contains 400,000 to 500,000 distinct CDR3 sequences. Germline assignment: CDR1 KGHSH and CDR2 LQKENI. The CDR3 contains 14 residues. Study-wide results and limits: There was no way to distinguish the different T cell subtypes. Repertoire similarity was not found to differ between concordant and discordant twins, possibly from limited power. Using the inverse Simpson index, IBD patients had lower TCRbeta diversity than healthy co-twins.

The receptor was isolated from a human donor with ulcerative colitis or Crohn's disease, or a healthy co-twin of an affected twin (not recorded which). The specimen was blood. The V call is TRBV18, the J call TRBJ1-4. CDR3 sequence reads: CASSPLSNKEKLFF.